This TCR beta chain came from a study of response to subunit inactivated influenza vaccine (dated by TCRdb to 2016 to 2018). Describing the broader study: The study used deep quantitative T cell receptor repertoire profiling to track responses to a trivalent subunit inactivated influenza vaccine.

Looking up the germline V gene yields CDR1 LGHNA and CDR2 YSLEER. The trim is 3 bases for V and 7 bases for J, with a gap of 22 bases between the germline ends. The CDR3 has 17 amino acids, counting the end cysteine and phenylalanine. This entry keeps only the CDR3 DNA: 51 bases, framed from base 1. The library was produced with RT-PCR. TCRdb names Illumina HiSeq 2500 as the instrument used. In-frame beta chains were kept once TCRdb had trimmed the public reads at Q25 with fastp and called clones with MiXCR. Each CDR3 protein gets just one entry, which takes the most common genes and DNA from the rows behind it. This sample comprises over 400,000 distinct CDR3 sequences, about 10% of them detected only once. The top ten constitute approximately 12% of the sample. Reading the label with the study, this specimen's time point is: approximately 45 days after influenza vaccine administration. This clonotype was found many times. Its antigen remains undetermined. No much larger clone is present one base from it, and per-base qualities are unavailable.

Study-wide findings and limitations: According to the authors, only a limited number of new T cells may be recruited by each seasonal influenza vaccination.

The sequence was obtained from a man aged 50-60 years who received an inactivated influenza vaccine. Donor details come from another sample of the same person, matched by shared clones. The rearrangement combines TRBV4-3 with TRBJ1-5; TRBD1 is a possible D gene, resting on 6 matching bases. The specimen was PBMCs from blood, collected more than 35 days after vaccination. The sequenced DNA: TGCGCCAGCAGCCAGTGGAGACTTGGGGGCGCTGAGCAGCCCCAGCATTTT. This translates into CASSQWRLGGAEQPQHF.